Listed below are T cell receptor beta chains from one sample, sequenced in a study of blood T cell repertoires in COVID-19. Profiled with immunoSEQ multiplex PCR; TCRdb holds only in-frame clones, not every one. The data contain 110,000 to 150,000 clones, 78% of them singletons. Source material: peripheral blood. Every receptor here comes from a woman in her sixties or seventies with acute or convalescent COVID-19. Both conserved end residues are part of each CDR3. Each record gives: D gene, V gene, clone size, J gene, CDR3 length, CDR3 DNA, CDR3 protein. The D gene is left open where the match is weak. A clone size is listed for some rows: how often the clone was seen (once, few, many), or a class if it is expanded.

D: TRBD1
V: TRBV2
size: NA
J: TRBJ2-3
length: 17
DNA: TGTGCCAGCAGTCAAGGGGGCTCAAGATTTAGCACAGATACGCAGTATTTT
CDR3: CASSQGGSRFSTDTQYF

D: NA
V: TRBV28
size: NA
J: TRBJ1-1
length: 13
DNA: TGTGCCAGCAGTTTCGGGGTTGGCACTGAAGCTTTCTTT
CDR3: CASSFGVGTEAFF

D: NA
V: TRBV5-1
size: NA
J: TRBJ2-7
length: 14
DNA: TGCGCCAGCAGCTATTCCGGGACTTCCTACGAGCAGTACTTC
CDR3: CASSYSGTSYEQYF

D: NA
V: TRBV9
size: once
J: TRBJ2-1
length: 15
DNA: TGTGCCAGCAGCGTAGAAGGGGGGGGAGACAATGAGCAGTTCTTC
CDR3: CASSVEGGGDNEQFF

D: NA
V: TRBV18
size: NA
J: TRBJ1-4
length: 15
DNA: TGTGCCAGCTCACCCACGGGGGGCACTAATGAAAAACTGTTTTTT
CDR3: CASSPTGGTNEKLFF

D: TRBD1
V: TRBV5-1
size: once
J: TRBJ2-2
length: 15
DNA: TGCGCCAGCAATACAGGGGGCTTGAACACCGGGGAGCTGTTTTTT
CDR3: CASNTGGLNTGELFF

D: NA
V: TRBV19
size: few
J: TRBJ1-1
length: 13
DNA: TGTGCCAGTAGCTTGACTAGGAACACTGAAGCTTTCTTT
CDR3: CASSLTRNTEAFF

D: TRBD1
V: TRBV28
size: NA
J: TRBJ1-1
length: 11
DNA: TGTGCCAGCAACGACAGGGGCGAAGCTTTCTTT
CDR3: CASNDRGEAFF

D: TRBD1
V: TRBV3-1/TRBV3-2
size: NA
J: TRBJ1-3
length: 13
DNA: TGTGCCAGCGGACAGGGTCGTGGAAACACCATATATTTT
CDR3: CASGQGRGNTIYF

D: NA
V: TRBV30
size: NA
J: TRBJ2-7
length: 13
DNA: TGTGCCTGGAGTTTACAGGGTATCTACGAGCAGTACTTC
CDR3: CAWSLQGIYEQYF

D: TRBD2
V: TRBV7-3
size: NA
J: TRBJ2-3
length: 16
DNA: TGTGCCAGCAGCTTCTCGGGGGGGAAGGTCACAGATACGCAGTATTTT
CDR3: CASSFSGGKVTDTQYF

D: TRBD2
V: TRBV10-3
size: NA
J: TRBJ2-2
length: 17
DNA: TGTGCCATCACCAAGGCGGGACTAGCCCTTTTAACGGGGGAGCTGTTTTTT
CDR3: CAITKAGLALLTGELFF

D: TRBD2
V: TRBV28
size: NA
J: TRBJ2-7
length: 15
DNA: TGTGCCAGCAGTGAGACTAGCGGGACGGCCTACGAGCAGTACTTC
CDR3: CASSETSGTAYEQYF

D: TRBD2
V: TRBV10-2
size: NA
J: TRBJ2-1
length: 16
DNA: TGCGCCAGCAGTGTTGGGCTAGCGGTCTCCTACAATGAGCAGTTCTTC
CDR3: CASSVGLAVSYNEQFF

D: NA
V: TRBV10-3
size: once
J: TRBJ2-7
length: 11
DNA: TGTGCCATCGGCTTTACCTACGAGCAGTACTTC
CDR3: CAIGFTYEQYF

D: TRBD2
V: TRBV3-1/TRBV3-2
size: NA
J: TRBJ2-7
length: 17
DNA: TGTGCCAGCAGCCAAGATCTCGGGCTAGCGGTCTCCTACGAGCAGTACTTC
CDR3: CASSQDLGLAVSYEQYF

D: TRBD2
V: TRBV19
size: NA
J: TRBJ2-1
length: 18
DNA: TGTGCCAGTAGTATAGCCACCACCGGACTAGCGGGAGACAATGAGCAGTTCTTC
CDR3: CASSIATTGLAGDNEQFF

D: NA
V: TRBV6-5
size: NA
J: TRBJ1-1
length: 13
DNA: TGTGCCAGCAGGAAGGACAGTCTCACTGAAGCTTTCTTT
CDR3: CASRKDSLTEAFF

D: TRBD1
V: TRBV7-9
size: NA
J: TRBJ1-2
length: 15
DNA: TGTGCCAGCAGCTTAGGCGGACAGGGAGGGTATGGCTACACCTTC
CDR3: CASSLGGQGGYGYTF

D: TRBD2
V: TRBV5-1
size: NA
J: TRBJ2-5
length: 16
DNA: TGCGCCAGCAGCCCGATTAGCGGGAAAACGGTAGAGACCCAGTACTTC
CDR3: CASSPISGKTVETQYF

D: TRBD1
V: TRBV19
size: NA
J: TRBJ2-2
length: 16
DNA: TGTGCCAGTAGTACCCCGACAGGGGGCAGCACCGGGGAGCTGTTTTTT
CDR3: CASSTPTGGSTGELFF

D: NA
V: TRBV27
size: few
J: TRBJ1-2
length: 12
DNA: TGTGCCAGCAGTTCCGGGGGGGATGGCTACACCTTC
CDR3: CASSSGGDGYTF

D: TRBD1
V: TRBV5-4
size: NA
J: TRBJ1-2
length: 15
DNA: TGTGCCAGCAGCCCTCGGGACAGGGGTGTGGGAGCCTACACCTTC
CDR3: CASSPRDRGVGAYTF

D: TRBD2
V: TRBV11-2
size: once
J: TRBJ2-3
length: 18
DNA: TGTGCCAGCAGCTTAGATGGACTAGCGGTTACTAGCACAGATACGCAGTATTTT
CDR3: CASSLDGLAVTSTDTQYF

D: TRBD2
V: TRBV10-1
size: many
J: TRBJ2-2
length: 15
DNA: TGCGCCAGCAGTGATCGGCTAGCGGGTCCCGGGGAGCTGTTTTTT
CDR3: CASSDRLAGPGELFF

D: NA
V: TRBV7-6
size: NA
J: TRBJ2-7
length: 13
DNA: TGTGCCAGCAGCTATAGAATTCACTACGAGCAGTACTTC
CDR3: CASSYRIHYEQYF

D: NA
V: TRBV2
size: NA
J: TRBJ1-3
length: 13
DNA: TGTGCCAGCAGTGCAGTTTCTGGAAACACCATATATTTT
CDR3: CASSAVSGNTIYF

D: NA
V: TRBV19
size: NA
J: TRBJ1-6
length: 13
DNA: TGTGCCAGTAATGAGGGAGCGGGTTCACCCCTCCACTTT
CDR3: CASNEGAGSPLHF

D: NA
V: TRBV3-1/TRBV3-2
size: NA
J: TRBJ1-2
length: 12
DNA: TGTGCCAGCAGCCAAGCTCGGAGCGGCTACACCTTC
CDR3: CASSQARSGYTF

D: NA
V: TRBV4-1
size: few
J: TRBJ2-7
length: 13
DNA: TGCGCCAGCAGCCAAGATCAAAGGAGCGAGCAGTACTTC
CDR3: CASSQDQRSEQYF

D: NA
V: TRBV12-3/TRBV12-4
size: NA
J: TRBJ1-5
length: 13
DNA: TGTGCCAGCAGTCACAGGGTTAATCAGCCCCAGCATTTT
CDR3: CASSHRVNQPQHF

D: NA
V: TRBV5-1
size: NA
J: TRBJ2-3
length: 15
DNA: TGCGCCAGCAGCTTGGCCGCCAGGGTGGCAGATACGCAGTATTTT
CDR3: CASSLAARVADTQYF

D: TRBD1
V: TRBV15
size: NA
J: TRBJ2-1
length: 16
DNA: TGTGCCACCAGCAGGGGGGGACAGGGGGGCTACAATGAGCAGTTCTTC
CDR3: CATSRGGQGGYNEQFF

D: TRBD2
V: TRBV3-1/TRBV3-2
size: NA
J: TRBJ2-1
length: 15
DNA: TGTGCCAGCAGCCCCGGGACTAGCGGGAGAGGTGAGCAGTTCTTC
CDR3: CASSPGTSGRGEQFF

D: NA
V: TRBV29-1
size: NA
J: TRBJ1-1
length: 12
DNA: TGCAGCGTTGACGGAGTGAACACTGAAGCTTTCTTT
CDR3: CSVDGVNTEAFF

D: TRBD1
V: TRBV3-1/TRBV3-2
size: once
J: TRBJ1-3
length: 15
DNA: TGTGCCAGCAGCTTTACAGGGGCCTCTGGAAACACCATATATTTT
CDR3: CASSFTGASGNTIYF

D: TRBD2
V: TRBV7-2
size: NA
J: TRBJ2-7
length: 15
DNA: TGTGCCAGCAGCTTTTATGTAGCGGGGGCCTACGAGCAGTACTTC
CDR3: CASSFYVAGAYEQYF

D: NA
V: TRBV5-8
size: NA
J: TRBJ2-7
length: 14
DNA: TGTGCCAGCAGCTTCGGGACACCTGACTACGAGCAGTACTTC
CDR3: CASSFGTPDYEQYF

D: NA
V: TRBV28
size: NA
J: TRBJ2-7
length: 17
DNA: TGTGCCAGCAATAAGGGGTCAGAAACAACGCGCAGCTACGAGCAGTACTTC
CDR3: CASNKGSETTRSYEQYF

D: NA
V: TRBV19
size: NA
J: TRBJ1-2
length: 16
DNA: TGTGCCAGTAAAGGTTTCGGACAGATGGTTGTTGCTGGCTACACCTTC
CDR3: CASKGFGQMVVAGYTF

D: NA
V: TRBV6-4
size: few
J: TRBJ2-2
length: 16
DNA: TGTGCCAGCAGTGACTCTCAGCGCCCCGACTCCGGGGAGCTGTTTTTT
CDR3: CASSDSQRPDSGELFF

D: NA
V: TRBV10-3
size: NA
J: TRBJ2-7
length: 12
DNA: TGTGCCGCCCGGGACACCGCCTACGAGCAGTACTTC
CDR3: CAARDTAYEQYF

D: NA
V: TRBV6-1
size: once
J: TRBJ1-1
length: 13
DNA: TGTGCCAGCAGTGAATTTGCTGCGAGCGGGACTTTCTTT
CDR3: CASSEFAASGTFF

D: TRBD2
V: TRBV3-1/TRBV3-2
size: NA
J: TRBJ2-5
length: 16
DNA: TGTGCCAGCAGCCTCAAGACAGCGGGAGGGTGGGAGACCCAGTACTTC
CDR3: CASSLKTAGGWETQYF

D: TRBD2
V: TRBV3-1/TRBV3-2
size: NA
J: TRBJ2-3
length: 15
DNA: TGTGCCAGCAGCCAATATAGCGGGATATCAGATACGCAGTATTTT
CDR3: CASSQYSGISDTQYF

D: NA
V: TRBV6-5
size: NA
J: TRBJ2-7
length: 13
DNA: TGTGCCAGCAAAGAACTAGCTAGCTACGAGCAGTACTTC
CDR3: CASKELASYEQYF

D: NA
V: TRBV6-1
size: once
J: TRBJ1-2
length: 11
DNA: TGTGCCAGCAGTGAAAAGGGGGGCTACACCTTC
CDR3: CASSEKGGYTF

D: TRBD1
V: TRBV6-5
size: NA
J: TRBJ1-2
length: 13
DNA: TGTGCCAGCCAGTCCGACAGGGGGCACGGCTACACCTTC
CDR3: CASQSDRGHGYTF

D: TRBD1
V: TRBV6-1
size: NA
J: TRBJ1-2
length: 13
DNA: TGTGCCAGCAGTGAGATAAGGGGGCTTGGCTACACCTTC
CDR3: CASSEIRGLGYTF

D: NA
V: TRBV9
size: NA
J: TRBJ2-2
length: 14
DNA: TGTGCCAGCAGCGTAGTGGGGGGTACCGGGGAGCTGTTTTTT
CDR3: CASSVVGGTGELFF

D: NA
V: TRBV5-1
size: NA
J: TRBJ2-1
length: 13
DNA: TGCGCCAGCAACCGGGACACCGACAATGAGCAGTTCTTC
CDR3: CASNRDTDNEQFF

D: TRBD2
V: TRBV28
size: few
J: TRBJ2-1
length: 15
DNA: TGTGCCAGCATGAATCCGGGACTAGTAATTGATGAGCAGTTCTTC
CDR3: CASMNPGLVIDEQFF

D: NA
V: TRBV11-2
size: NA
J: TRBJ2-1
length: 14
DNA: TGTGCCAGCAGCCTAAAGAGGGTCGTCAGTGAGCAGTTCTTC
CDR3: CASSLKRVVSEQFF

D: NA
V: TRBV9
size: few
J: TRBJ2-5
length: 15
DNA: TGTGCCAGCAGCGTAGGTACCCGGGATCAAGAGACCCAGTACTTC
CDR3: CASSVGTRDQETQYF

D: TRBD2
V: TRBV27
size: NA
J: TRBJ2-1
length: 15
DNA: TGTGCCAGCAGTACTCGACTAGCGGGTTACAATGAGCAGTTCTTC
CDR3: CASSTRLAGYNEQFF